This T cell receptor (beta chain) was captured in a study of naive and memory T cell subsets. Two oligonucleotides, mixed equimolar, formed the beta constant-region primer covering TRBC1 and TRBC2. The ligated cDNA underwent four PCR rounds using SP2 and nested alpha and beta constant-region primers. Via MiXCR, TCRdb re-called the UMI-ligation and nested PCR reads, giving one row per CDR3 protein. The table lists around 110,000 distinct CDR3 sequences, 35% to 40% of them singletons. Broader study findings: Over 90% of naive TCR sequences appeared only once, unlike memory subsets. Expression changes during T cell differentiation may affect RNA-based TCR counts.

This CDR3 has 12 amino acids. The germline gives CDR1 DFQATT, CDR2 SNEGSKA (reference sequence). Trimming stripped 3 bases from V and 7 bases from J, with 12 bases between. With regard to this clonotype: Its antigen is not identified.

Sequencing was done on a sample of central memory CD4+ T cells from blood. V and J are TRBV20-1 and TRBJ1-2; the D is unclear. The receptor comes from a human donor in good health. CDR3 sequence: CSASLGSAGYTF. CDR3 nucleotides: TGCAGTGCTAGTCTCGGGTCTGCTGGCTACACCTTC.